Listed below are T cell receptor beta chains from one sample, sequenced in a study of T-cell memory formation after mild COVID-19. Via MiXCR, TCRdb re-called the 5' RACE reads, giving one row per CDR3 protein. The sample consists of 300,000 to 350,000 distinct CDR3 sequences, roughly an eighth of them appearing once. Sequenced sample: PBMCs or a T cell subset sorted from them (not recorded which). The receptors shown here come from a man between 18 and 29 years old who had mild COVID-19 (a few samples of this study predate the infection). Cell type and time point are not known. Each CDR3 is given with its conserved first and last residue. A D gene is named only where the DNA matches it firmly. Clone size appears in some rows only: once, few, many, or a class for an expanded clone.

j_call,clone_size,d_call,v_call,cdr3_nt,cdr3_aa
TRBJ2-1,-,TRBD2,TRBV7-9,TGTGCCAGCAGCTCTAGCGGGGGAAGGTCCTACAATGAGCAGTTCTTC,CASSSSGGRSYNEQFF
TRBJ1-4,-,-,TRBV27,TGTGCCAGCAGGATGGGTCTGGCAGCGCCTGGAAAACTGTTTTTT,CASRMGLAAPGKLFF
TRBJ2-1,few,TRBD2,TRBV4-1,TGCGCCAGCAGCCAGACTAGCGAAATTTACGGTGAGCAGTTCTTC,CASSQTSEIYGEQFF
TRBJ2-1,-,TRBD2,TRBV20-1,TGCAGTGCTAGAGCCGGAGTAGCGGGGGGGGATGAGCAGTTCTTC,CSARAGVAGGDEQFF
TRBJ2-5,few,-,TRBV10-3,TGTGCCATCAGTGAGGTTGAGCAGGGAAAAAAGACCCAGTACTTC,CAISEVEQGKKTQYF
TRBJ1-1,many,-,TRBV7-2,TGTGCCAGCAGCTCCAGGTGGGACACTGAAGCTTTCTTT,CASSSRWDTEAFF
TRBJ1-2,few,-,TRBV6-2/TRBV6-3,TGTGCCAGCACCCCGTTTGAACTCTATGGCTACACCTTC,CASTPFELYGYTF
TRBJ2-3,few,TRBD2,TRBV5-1,TGCGCCAGCAGCACATTCGGCGGGAGAAGCACAGATACGCAGTATTTT,CASSTFGGRSTDTQYF
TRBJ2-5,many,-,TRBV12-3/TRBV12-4,TGTGCCAGCAGTTATATATCGGAGACCCAGTACTTC,CASSYISETQYF
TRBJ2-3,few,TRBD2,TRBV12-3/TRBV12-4,TGTGCCAGCAGTCCTCAGGGACTAGCGGGGGACACGCAGTATTTT,CASSPQGLAGDTQYF
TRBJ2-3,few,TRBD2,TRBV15,TGTGCCACCAGCAGAGCGGACGGCCGACTAGCGGGGGGCCTAAGCACAGATACGCAGTATTTT,CATSRADGRLAGGLSTDTQYF
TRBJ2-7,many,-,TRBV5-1,TGCGCCAGCAGCTTATGGGGGGACATCATCTACGAGCAGTACTTC,CASSLWGDIIYEQYF
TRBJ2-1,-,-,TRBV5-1,TGCGCCAGCAGCTGGGTCTCCTACAATGAGCAGTTCTTC,CASSWVSYNEQFF
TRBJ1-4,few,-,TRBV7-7,TGTGCCAGCAGCTCACAGGGAGGAGAAAAACTGTTTTTT,CASSSQGGEKLFF
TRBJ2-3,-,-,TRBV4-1,TGCGCCAGCAGCCCCCCCTGGGGGACGGCAGATACGCAGTATTTT,CASSPPWGTADTQYF
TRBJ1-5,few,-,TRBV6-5,TGTGCCAGCAGGCCCTTTCTGGGTCAGCCCCAGCATTTT,CASRPFLGQPQHF
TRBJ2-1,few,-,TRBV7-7,TGTGCCAGCAGCTCGGGTTTGGGCAATGAGCAGTTCTTC,CASSSGLGNEQFF
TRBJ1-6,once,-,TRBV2,TGTGCCAGCAAGAGTGAAGGGAGCGATAATTCACCCCTCCACTTT,CASKSEGSDNSPLHF
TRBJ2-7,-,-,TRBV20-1,TGCAGTGCTTCAAGGACGGGAGCCCACGAGCAGTACTTC,CSASRTGAHEQYF
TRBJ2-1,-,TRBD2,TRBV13,TGTGCCAGCAGCCCCCGACGTGGAGGGTTGCGGGGGGTCCACCACTACAATGAGCAGTTCTTC,CASSPRRGGLRGVHHYNEQFF
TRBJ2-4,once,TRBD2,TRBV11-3,TGTGCCAGCAGCTTAGGGGCGGGGGACATTCAGTACTTC,CASSLGAGDIQYF
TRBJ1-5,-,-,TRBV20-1,TGCAGTGCTAGAGCGGGTCGAATCCTAGGGGGGGCCCAGCCCCAGCATTTT,CSARAGRILGGAQPQHF
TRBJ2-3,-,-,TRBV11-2,TGTGCCAGCAGACGAACGCGCGGGGGCACGCAGTATTTT,CASRRTRGGTQYF
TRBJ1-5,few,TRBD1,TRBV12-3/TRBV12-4,TGTGCCAGCAGTCCCGCCGGGGACAGGGGAAGCAATCAGCCCCAGCATTTT,CASSPAGDRGSNQPQHF
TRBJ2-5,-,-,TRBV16,TGTGCCAGCAGCCAATCCTTGGGCGGAGAGACCCAGTACTTC,CASSQSLGGETQYF
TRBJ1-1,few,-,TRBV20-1,TGCAGTGTAGGAGGGTCCGTGGACACTGAAGCTTTCTTT,CSVGGSVDTEAFF
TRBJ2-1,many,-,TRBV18,TGTGCCAGCTCAACCGGGGACTACAATGAGCAGTTCTTC,CASSTGDYNEQFF
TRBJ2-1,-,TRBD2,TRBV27,TGTGCCAGCAGTTTAAATCGGGGGGTCCACAATGAGCAGTTCTTC,CASSLNRGVHNEQFF
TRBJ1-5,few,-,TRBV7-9,TGTGCCAGCAGCTTAGAGGGTACTGTACAGCCCCAGCATTTT,CASSLEGTVQPQHF
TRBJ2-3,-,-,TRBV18,TGTGCCAGCTCACCCACAGGGATGGGAGATACGCAGTATTTT,CASSPTGMGDTQYF
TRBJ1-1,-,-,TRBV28,TGTGCCAGCAGCACCTTCAGGAACACTGAAGCTTTCTTT,CASSTFRNTEAFF
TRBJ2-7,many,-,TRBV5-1,TGCGCCAGCAGCTTGGGGGAGAGACCCTACGAGCAGTACTTC,CASSLGERPYEQYF
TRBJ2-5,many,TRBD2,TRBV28,TGTGCCAGCAGTTCGGGGGGGACCCAGTACTTC,CASSSGGTQYF
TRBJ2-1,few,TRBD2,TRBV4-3,TGCGCCAGCAGCCAAGAGCCCCTAGCGGGGGGCCTCAATGAGCAGTTCTTC,CASSQEPLAGGLNEQFF
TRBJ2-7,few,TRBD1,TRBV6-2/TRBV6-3,TGTGCCAGCAGCACTCCTCTGGACAGGGTAAACGACGAGCAGTACTTC,CASSTPLDRVNDEQYF
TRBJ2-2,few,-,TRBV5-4,TGTGCCAGCAGCTTGAATTCACACAGGGTCACCGGGGAGCTGTTTTTT,CASSLNSHRVTGELFF
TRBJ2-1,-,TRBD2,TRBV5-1,TGCGCCAGCAGCTTGGAGGGGACTAAATACAATGAGCAGTTCTTC,CASSLEGTKYNEQFF
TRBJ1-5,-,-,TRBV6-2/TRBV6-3,TGTGCCAGCAGAGACACGCCCAATCAGCCCCAGCATTTT,CASRDTPNQPQHF
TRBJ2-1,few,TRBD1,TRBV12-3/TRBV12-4,TGTGCCAGCAGTTTCCTGGGACAGGATTACAATGAGCAGTTCTTC,CASSFLGQDYNEQFF
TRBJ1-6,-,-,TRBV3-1,TGTGCCAGCAGCCGGGGGGCCGGTTCACCCCTCCACTTT,CASSRGAGSPLHF
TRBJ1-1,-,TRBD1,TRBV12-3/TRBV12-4,TGTGCCAGCAGGAGACAGGGGCGGTTAGTTGCTTTCTTT,CASRRQGRLVAFF
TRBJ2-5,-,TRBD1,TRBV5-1,TGCGCCAGCAACGACCGGGACAGGGGTAGGGAGACCCAGTACTTC,CASNDRDRGRETQYF
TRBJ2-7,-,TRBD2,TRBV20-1,TGCAGTGCCCGAGGGACTAGCGGGGCCGAGCAGTACTTC,CSARGTSGAEQYF
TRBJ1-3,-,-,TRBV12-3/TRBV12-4,TGTGCCAGCTCGGAGACCTGGACGGAAAACACCATATATTTT,CASSETWTENTIYF
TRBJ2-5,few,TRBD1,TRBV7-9,TGTGCCAGCAGCTTAGGAGGAGACTCCCCAGGGGGCCAGTACTTC,CASSLGGDSPGGQYF
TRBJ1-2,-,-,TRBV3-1,TGTGCCAGCAGCCAAAACAGGGAGGGCTACACCTTC,CASSQNREGYTF
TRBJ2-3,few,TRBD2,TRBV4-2,TGTGCCAGCACCCCTAACGGGGGGGCGTCAGATACGCAGTATTTT,CASTPNGGASDTQYF
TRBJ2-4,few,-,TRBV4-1,TGCGCCAGCAGCCAAGATGATCCAGGGGCGTCGGGCAAAAACATTCAGTACTTC,CASSQDDPGASGKNIQYF
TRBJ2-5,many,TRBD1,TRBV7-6,TGTGCCAGCAGCACCCGCACAGGGGAGAAAGAGACCCAGTACTTC,CASSTRTGEKETQYF
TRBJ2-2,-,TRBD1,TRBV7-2,TGTGCCAGCAGTCGGACAGGGATCACCACCGGGGAGCTGTTTTTT,CASSRTGITTGELFF
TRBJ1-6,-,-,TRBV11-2,TGTGCCAGCAGGCTACCGGGACGGTTAAATTCACCCCTCCACTTT,CASRLPGRLNSPLHF
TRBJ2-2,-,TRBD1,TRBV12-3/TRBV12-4,TGTGCCAGCAGTACCGGGACAGAGGGAAAGCTGTTTTTT,CASSTGTEGKLFF
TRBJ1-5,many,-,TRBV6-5,TGTGCCAGCAGTTATGGCGGGGATGGCCAGCCCCAGCATTTT,CASSYGGDGQPQHF
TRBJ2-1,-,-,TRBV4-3,TGCGCCAGCAGCCATCTCGAGGGCGAGCAGTTCTTC,CASSHLEGEQFF
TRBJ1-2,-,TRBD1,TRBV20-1,TGCAGTGCTAGAGGTGGGGGAGGGGGCCTAGGCGGCTACACCTTC,CSARGGGGGLGGYTF
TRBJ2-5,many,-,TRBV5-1,TGCGCCAGCAGCTTACAGCCCGGCGACGAGACCCAGTACTTC,CASSLQPGDETQYF
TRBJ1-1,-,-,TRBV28,TGTGCTCCACCCAATTGGTCTGAAGCTTTCTTT,CAPPNWSEAFF
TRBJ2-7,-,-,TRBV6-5,TGTGCCAGCAAATACAGGAACTCCTACGAGCAGTACTTC,CASKYRNSYEQYF
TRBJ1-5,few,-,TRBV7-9,TGTGCCACCACGGCAGTCAAGAGCAATCAGCCCCAGCATTTT,CATTAVKSNQPQHF